Reported below is one TCR beta chain. This specimen comes from a study of cytomegalovirus exposure and HLA in healthy donors. Trimming took off 6 bases at V and 0 bases at J, with 11 bases between the two ends. CDR3 length equals 14 residues. Germline V gene sequence: CDR1 LGHNA, CDR2 YNFKEQ. Produced via immunoSEQ multiplex PCR; TCRdb's table is partial and in-frame only. The sample yields roughly 140,000 clones, around nine tenths seen once. This TCR was sampled from a man aged 18-30 years in good health and CMV-seropositive. The specimen sequenced was PBMCs. V gene TRBV4-2 combines with J gene TRBJ1-2, with D perhaps TRBD1 (5 bases). The CDR3 coding sequence is TGTGCCAGCAGACAACAGGCCGCTAACTATGGCTACACCTTC. It translates to CASRQQAANYGYTF.